This entry describes one T cell receptor (beta chain). This clonotype was recorded at least ten times. The clone's antigen remains unknown. No base quality information exists; no much larger clone differs at one position. The data belong to a study of blood T cells in healthy people across ages (dated by TCRdb to the mid-2010s). Concerning the study at large: In model experiments, roughly one uniquely barcoded TCR beta cDNA molecule per two T cells was captured by template switching. Age-related changes in TCR beta repertoire diversity were measured in the study by deep sequencing normalized with unique cDNA molecular identifiers. Four age groups were formed from the donors: young (average roughly 15 years), middle-aged (approximately 40), aged (about 62) and long-lived (more than 75). To avoid experimental bias, donors of different ages were randomly spread across the sequencing lanes. The study analyzed two additional independent replicas of 1 million unique cDNA reads from the same blood draw for two donors, one aged 18 to 30 and one aged 80 or older.

Donors were under 40 systemically healthy Caucasian individuals from Russia aged roughly 6 to 100 years. Around 10 milliliters of peripheral blood were drawn from each donor into EDTA-treated Vacutainer tubes. PBMCs were isolated by Ficoll-Paque density-gradient centrifugation, with at least 7 million obtained per sample. Total RNA, at least 5 micrograms per sample, was extracted from PBMCs with Trizol reagent. For every donor, flow cytometry on a PBMC aliquot measured the percentage of naive CD45RAhigh/CD27high T cells. The library was produced with 5' RACE. The sequencer listed for this sample is Illumina HiSeq 2500. A second PCR of 7 to 11 cycles was performed with a sample-barcoded 5' primer and a J-beta primer mix. A template-switch 5' adaptor carrying 12 random nucleotides introduced a unique molecular identifier onto each TCR beta cDNA molecule. At least 3 million CDR3-containing paired-end reads were obtained from each sample. All of the RNA was converted into first-strand cDNA using the Mint cDNA synthesis kit, with a TRBC-specific oligonucleotide serving as the primer. After uracil-DNA glycosylase treatment, a first 18-cycle PCR used universal primers M1SS and BC2_uni_R on all cDNA. As for the original processing: For normalization, 1 million high-quality reads, each with a distinct molecular identifier, were randomly selected from each sample. Instead of being binned into consensus sequences, reads that shared molecular identifiers were thrown out. MiTCR, run with a Q25 quality threshold and the strictest error-elimination algorithm, handled CDR3 identification, clonotype clustering and error correction. A nonparametric unseen species model with Euler transformation was used to estimate a lower bound on total TCR beta diversity. TCRdb cleaned the public reads at Q25 with fastp, built clones with MiXCR and kept in-frame beta chains. Each record represents a unique CDR3 protein, reported with the most common genes and DNA among its rows. TCRdb, not the original authors, processed these V and J calls. The table for this sample lists about 670,000 distinct CDR3 sequences; 35% to 50% of them were counted only once. The leading ten clones occupy 25% to 35% of the sample.

General findings and caveats noted by the study authors: Bulk unsorted PBMC profiling prevented conclusive comparison of naive and antigen-experienced compartments. As age increased, observed TCR beta diversity per million T cells dropped in a roughly linear way, and a significant reduction was already evident by age about 40. A strong correlation was found between observed TCR beta diversity and the percentage of naive T cells measured by flow cytometry. The CMV infection status of donors was not known, potentially confounding age-related changes in expanded clonotypes. Estimates of total diversity based on one million sequenced T cells were considered lower bounds and underestimates. Compared with the aged group, the long-lived group had more naive CD4+ T cells, fewer expanded clones and increased TCR diversity, a pattern suggesting age selection.

From cysteine to phenylalanine, the CDR3 is 13 amino acids long. The retained sequence is limited to the CDR3, 39 bases, with the frame set at the first base. Deletion took 3 bases off V and 5 bases off J, with a span of 11 bases between the germline ends. Taken from the germline V gene, the CDR1 and CDR2 loops are SGHTA and FQGNSA. The chain links TRBV7-2 with TRBJ2-7; the D call is possibly TRBD1 or TRBD2, each sharing 6 bases. This TCR was recovered from an older man in good health. The sample was blood. The DNA is as follows: TGTGCCAGCAGCTTTAGGGGGGCCGACGAGCAGTACTTC. The encoded protein is CASSFRGADEQYF.